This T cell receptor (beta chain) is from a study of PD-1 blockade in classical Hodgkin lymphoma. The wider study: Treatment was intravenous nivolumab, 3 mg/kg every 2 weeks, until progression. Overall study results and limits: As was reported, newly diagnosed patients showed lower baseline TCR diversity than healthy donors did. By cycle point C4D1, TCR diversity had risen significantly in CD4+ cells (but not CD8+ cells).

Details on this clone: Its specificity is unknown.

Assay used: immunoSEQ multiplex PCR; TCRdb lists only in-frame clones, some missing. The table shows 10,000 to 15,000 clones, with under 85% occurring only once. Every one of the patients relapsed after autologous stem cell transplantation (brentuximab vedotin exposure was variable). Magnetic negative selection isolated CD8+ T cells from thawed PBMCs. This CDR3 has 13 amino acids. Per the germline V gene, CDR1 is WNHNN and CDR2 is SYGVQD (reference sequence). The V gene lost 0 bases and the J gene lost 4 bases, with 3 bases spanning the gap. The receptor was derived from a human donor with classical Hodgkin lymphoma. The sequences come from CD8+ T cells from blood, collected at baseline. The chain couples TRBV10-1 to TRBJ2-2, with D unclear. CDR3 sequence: CASSESFTGELFF. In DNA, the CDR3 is TGCGCCAGCAGTGAGTCGTTCACCGGGGAGCTGTTTTTT.